A selection of T cell receptor beta chains follows, all from one sample in a study of cytomegalovirus exposure and HLA in healthy donors. The repertoire was sequenced with immunoSEQ multiplex PCR; TCRdb's copy has only in-frame clones and lacks some. This sample carries about 160,000 clones, roughly 81% of them seen once, and the ten largest clones take roughly 2.2%. Sequenced material: PBMCs. These receptors all stem from a young man in good health and CMV-seropositive. CDR3s include the opening cysteine and the closing phenylalanine or tryptophan. Fields, in order: D gene, V gene, J gene, clone size, CDR3 DNA, CDR3 protein. D genes are given only for firm matches. The listing skips clone size in some rows; elsewhere it reads once, few, many or a size class.

D: .
V: TRBV5-5
J: TRBJ1-5
size: .
DNA: TGTGCCAGCAGCTTGTTGGGGGCGGGCCAGCCCCAGCATTTT
CDR3: CASSLLGAGQPQHF

D: .
V: TRBV7-2
J: TRBJ2-2
size: .
DNA: TGTGCCAGCAGCTTAGAAGGGGGGAACACCGGGGAGCTGTTTTTT
CDR3: CASSLEGGNTGELFF

D: .
V: TRBV7-3
J: TRBJ1-1
size: .
DNA: TGTGCCAGCAGTTCTGTCTGGGAGGACACTGAAGCTTTCTTT
CDR3: CASSSVWEDTEAFF

D: .
V: TRBV9
J: TRBJ1-3
size: .
DNA: TGTGCCAGCAGCATTCACCCGGGGGAATCTGGAAACACCATATATTTT
CDR3: CASSIHPGESGNTIYF

D: .
V: TRBV11-2
J: TRBJ2-1
size: .
DNA: TGTGCCAGCAGCTTAGGAGGGTTCGACAATGAGCAGTTCTTC
CDR3: CASSLGGFDNEQFF

D: .
V: TRBV6-1
J: TRBJ2-1
size: .
DNA: TGTGCCAGCATTTCGCAGATTCTCCCCAATGAGCAGTTCTTC
CDR3: CASISQILPNEQFF

D: .
V: TRBV5-6
J: TRBJ2-7
size: few
DNA: TGTGCCAGCAGCTTGGAGGGAGAGGCCTACGAGCAGTACTTC
CDR3: CASSLEGEAYEQYF

D: .
V: TRBV18
J: TRBJ2-7
size: once
DNA: TGTGCCAGCTCACCGTGGGGGACAATATCGGGGTACGAGCAGTACTTC
CDR3: CASSPWGTISGYEQYF

D: .
V: TRBV6-5
J: TRBJ2-2
size: .
DNA: TGTGCCAGCAGTTTCGGCAGGGGATTCACCGGGGAGCTGTTTTTT
CDR3: CASSFGRGFTGELFF

D: TRBD1
V: TRBV6-1
J: TRBJ2-5
size: once
DNA: TGTGCCAGCAGTGCAGTTCCTCCTTCCGGGACAGGGTACCAAGAGACCCAGTACTTC
CDR3: CASSAVPPSGTGYQETQYF

D: .
V: TRBV7-2
J: TRBJ2-7
size: .
DNA: TGTGCCAGCAGCTTAGTCGCGGATTACGAGCAGTACTTC
CDR3: CASSLVADYEQYF

D: .
V: TRBV30
J: TRBJ2-7
size: .
DNA: TGTGCCTGGAGCTCCGGGATCCTCTACGAGCAGTACTTC
CDR3: CAWSSGILYEQYF

D: TRBD1
V: TRBV5-4
J: TRBJ1-3
size: .
DNA: TGTGCCAGCAGCTGGACAGGAGCCTCTGGAAACACCATATATTTT
CDR3: CASSWTGASGNTIYF

D: .
V: TRBV5-6
J: TRBJ1-1
size: .
DNA: TGTGCCAGCCTCCCGAGGATTACGTCCATGAACACTGAAGCTTTCTTT
CDR3: CASLPRITSMNTEAFF

D: .
V: TRBV2
J: TRBJ2-7
size: .
DNA: TGTGCCAGCAGCGGTAGGAGACAGGCCTCCTACGAGCAGTACTTC
CDR3: CASSGRRQASYEQYF

D: .
V: TRBV29-1
J: TRBJ1-1
size: .
DNA: TGCAGCGTTTGCCTCCGGCCAGGGGTCACTGAAGCTTTCTTT
CDR3: CSVCLRPGVTEAFF

D: TRBD2
V: TRBV7-7
J: TRBJ2-2
size: .
DNA: TGTGCCAGCAGCCACCCGGGGGGGATGAACACCGGGGAGCTGTTTTTT
CDR3: CASSHPGGMNTGELFF

D: TRBD1
V: TRBV7-9
J: TRBJ1-1
size: .
DNA: TGTGCCAGCAGCTTTCGGGACAGGGGGCTCACTGAAGCTTTCTTT
CDR3: CASSFRDRGLTEAFF

D: TRBD1
V: TRBV7-6
J: TRBJ1-2
size: once
DNA: TGTGCCAGCAGCCCCAATCGGGACAGAGATAACTATGGCTACACCTTC
CDR3: CASSPNRDRDNYGYTF

D: .
V: TRBV4-2
J: TRBJ1-1
size: few
DNA: TGTGCCAGCAGCCAAGTGGGAGTGAACACTGAAGCTTTCTTT
CDR3: CASSQVGVNTEAFF

D: .
V: TRBV7-2
J: TRBJ2-3
size: few
DNA: TGTGCCAGCAGCCTAAAAGATACGCAGTATTTT
CDR3: CASSLKDTQYF

D: .
V: TRBV5-6
J: TRBJ1-3
size: .
DNA: TGTGCCAGCAGACGACAGTTCACAGCAGGAAACACCATATATTTT
CDR3: CASRRQFTAGNTIYF

D: .
V: TRBV7-6
J: TRBJ2-2
size: .
DNA: TGTGCCAGCAGCTTAGCGGGCCCGCTATTTTTT
CDR3: CASSLAGPLFF

D: .
V: TRBV9
J: TRBJ2-3
size: .
DNA: TGTGCCAGCAGCGTGTTCAACACAGATACGCAGTATTTT
CDR3: CASSVFNTDTQYF

D: TRBD2
V: TRBV11-3
J: TRBJ2-3
size: .
DNA: TGTGCCAGCAGCTTTACTAGCGGGGGGGCCGATACGCAGTATTTT
CDR3: CASSFTSGGADTQYF

D: TRBD2
V: TRBV30
J: TRBJ2-7
size: .
DNA: TGTGCCTGGAGTGTACCGGGGGGAACCTACGAGCAGTACTTC
CDR3: CAWSVPGGTYEQYF

D: TRBD1
V: TRBV5-1
J: TRBJ2-2
size: .
DNA: TGCGCCAGCAGCCCCGGGACAGGGGGCGTTTGGGGGGAGCTGTTTTTT
CDR3: CASSPGTGGVWGELFF

D: .
V: TRBV18
J: TRBJ1-5
size: .
DNA: TGTGCCAGCTCACCGATGGGCGGGATTGATCAGCCCCAGCATTTT
CDR3: CASSPMGGIDQPQHF

D: .
V: TRBV10-3
J: TRBJ1-4
size: .
DNA: TGTGCCATCAGTGAGTCGACCGGGGGGAATGAAAAACTGTTTTTT
CDR3: CAISESTGGNEKLFF

D: .
V: TRBV11-3
J: TRBJ1-5
size: once
DNA: TGTGCCAGCAGCGTCCGGGACATCCGAATTAATAGCAATCAGCCCCAGCATTTT
CDR3: CASSVRDIRINSNQPQHF

D: TRBD2
V: TRBV10-1
J: TRBJ2-1
size: .
DNA: TGCGCCAGCAGTGCCCCGACTAGCGGAGACTACAATGAGCAGTTCTTC
CDR3: CASSAPTSGDYNEQFF

D: TRBD2
V: TRBV9
J: TRBJ2-3
size: .
DNA: TGTGCCAGTCAGACGGGACTAGGGCCCACAGATACGCAGTATTTT
CDR3: CASQTGLGPTDTQYF